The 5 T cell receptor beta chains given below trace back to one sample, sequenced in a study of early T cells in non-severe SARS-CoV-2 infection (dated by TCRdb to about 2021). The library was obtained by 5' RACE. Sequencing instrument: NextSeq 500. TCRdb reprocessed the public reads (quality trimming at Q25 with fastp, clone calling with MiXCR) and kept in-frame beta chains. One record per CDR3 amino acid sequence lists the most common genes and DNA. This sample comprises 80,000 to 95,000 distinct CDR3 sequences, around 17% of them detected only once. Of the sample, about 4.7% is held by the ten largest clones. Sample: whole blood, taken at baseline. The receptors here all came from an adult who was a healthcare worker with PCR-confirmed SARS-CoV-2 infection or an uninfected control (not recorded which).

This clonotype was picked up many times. The DNA of the CDR3 is TGTGCCAGCAGCTTACTAAGCCCCCTCGCAGATACGCAGTATTTT. Translating gives CASSLLSPLADTQYF. The rearrangement joins TRBV7-9 to TRBJ2-3; D ambiguous. Trimming stripped 2 bases from V and 4 bases from J, with 13 bases between. Per germline, CDR1 SEHNR and CDR2 FQNEAQ (reference sequence). The CDR3 extends over 15 amino acids. The full variable domain, completed using reference TRBV7-9 and TRBJ2-3, is DTGVSQNPRHKITKRGQNVTFRCDPISEHNRLYWYRQTLGQGPEFLTYFQNEAQLEKSRLLSDRFSAERPKGSFSTLEIQRTEQGDSAMYLCASSLLSPLADTQYFGPGTRLTVL.

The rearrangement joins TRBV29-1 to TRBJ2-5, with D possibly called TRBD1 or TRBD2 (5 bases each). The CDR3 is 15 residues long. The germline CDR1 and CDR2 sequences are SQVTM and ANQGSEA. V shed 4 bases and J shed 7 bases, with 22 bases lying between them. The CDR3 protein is CSVVFAAGSFGTQYF. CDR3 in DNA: TGCAGCGTTGTATTTGCGGCAGGGAGTTTTGGGACCCAGTACTTC.

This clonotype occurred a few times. The DNA for the CDR3 is TGCAGCGTTGTGTCGGTCATCTCCTACGAGCAGTACTTC. Protein product: CSVVSVISYEQYF. The chain employs TRBV29-1 and TRBJ2-7; no firm D call. Trimming took 4 bases from V and 0 from J, leaving 10 bases between them. The CDR3 totals 13 residues. Germline assignment: CDR1 SQVTM and CDR2 ANQGSEA.

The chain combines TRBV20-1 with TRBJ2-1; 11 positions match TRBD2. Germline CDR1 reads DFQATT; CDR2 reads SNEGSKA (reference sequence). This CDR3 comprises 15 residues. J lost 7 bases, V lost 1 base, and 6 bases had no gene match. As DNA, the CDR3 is TGCAGTGCTAGAGGCGAGACTAGCGGGACGAATGAGCAGTTCTTC. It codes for CSARGETSGTNEQFF.

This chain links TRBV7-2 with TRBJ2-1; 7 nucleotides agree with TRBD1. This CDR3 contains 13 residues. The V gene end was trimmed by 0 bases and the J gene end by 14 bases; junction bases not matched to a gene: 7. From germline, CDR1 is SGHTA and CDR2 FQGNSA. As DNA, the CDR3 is TGTGCCAGCAGCTTAGCGGGACAGACTAAGGAGTTCTTC. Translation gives CASSLAGQTKEFF. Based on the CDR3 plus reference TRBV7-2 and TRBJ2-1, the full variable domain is GAGVSQSPSNKVTEKGKDVELRCDPISGHTALYWYRQSLGQGLEFLIYFQGNSAPDKSGLPSDRFSAERTGGSVSTLTIQRTQQEDSAVYLCASSLAGQTKEFFGPGTRLTVL.